The rows below give T cell receptor beta chains drawn from one sample of a study of blood T cell repertoires in COVID-19. TCRdb's table, derived via immunoSEQ multiplex PCR, lists solely in-frame clones and lacks some. Of roughly 150,000 clones in the sample, about 81% are singletons; the top ten hold roughly 19%. The sequenced material came from peripheral blood. These receptors were taken from an elderly woman with acute or convalescent COVID-19. Both conserved end residues are part of each CDR3. The D gene is left open where the match is weak. The size of a clone is reported for some rows only, either as once, few or many, or as a class for expanded clones.

size,V,D,J,CDR3,DNA
.,TRBV5-5,.,TRBJ1-4,CASSSEVWEKLFF,TGTGCCAGCAGCTCAGAGGTATGGGAAAAACTGTTTTTT
.,TRBV5-1,.,TRBJ1-2,CASSLGQLYGYTF,TGCGCCAGCAGCTTGGGACAGCTCTATGGCTACACCTTC
.,TRBV15,.,TRBJ1-2,CATSMGLTNYGYTF,TGTGCCACCAGCATGGGACTAACTAACTATGGCTACACCTTC
.,TRBV2,TRBD2,TRBJ2-4,CASTQAGGNIQYF,TGTGCCAGCACGCAAGCGGGGGGTAACATTCAGTACTTC
.,TRBV28,.,TRBJ1-1,CASSFRRVTEAFF,TGTGCCAGCAGTTTTCGCAGGGTCACTGAAGCTTTCTTT
.,TRBV7-8,.,TRBJ1-3,CASSLGRAAGDSGNTIYF,TGTGCCAGCAGCTTAGGGCGTGCGGCCGGCGACTCTGGAAACACCATATATTTT
once,TRBV18,TRBD1,TRBJ2-1,CASTSLGGSEQFF,TGTGCCAGCACGTCCCTAGGGGGCTCTGAGCAGTTCTTC
.,TRBV27,.,TRBJ2-7,CASSRQGGGGYEQYF,TGTGCCAGCAGCCGCCAGGGAGGCGGAGGCTACGAGCAGTACTTC
.,TRBV11-2,.,TRBJ2-7,CASSQGIYEQYF,TGTGCCAGCAGCCAGGGGATTTACGAGCAGTACTTC
.,TRBV4-2,TRBD1,TRBJ1-2,CASSPTGGVTNNYGYTF,TGTGCCAGCAGCCCGACAGGGGGTGTCACGAATAACTATGGCTACACCTTC
.,TRBV24-1,TRBD1,TRBJ2-3,CATSDLGQGGTDTQYF,TGTGCCACCAGTGATTTGGGACAGGGTGGAACAGATACGCAGTATTTT
.,TRBV7-9,TRBD1,TRBJ1-3,CASSLDGQAESGNTIYF,TGTGCCAGCAGCTTAGATGGACAGGCCGAATCTGGAAACACCATATATTTT
few,TRBV9,TRBD1,TRBJ1-6,CASSVRTGNSPLHF,TGTGCCAGCAGCGTCCGGACAGGCAATTCACCCCTCCACTTT
.,TRBV5-6,.,TRBJ2-3,CASSLGLASTDTQYF,TGTGCCAGCAGCTTGGGGCTAGCGAGCACAGATACGCAGTATTTT
.,TRBV18,TRBD1,TRBJ1-1,CASSPLGGTGLTEAFF,TGTGCCAGCTCACCTCTCGGCGGGACAGGGCTTACTGAAGCTTTCTTT
once,TRBV27,TRBD2,TRBJ2-1,CASQLAGGPYNEQFF,TGTGCCAGTCAGCTAGCGGGGGGGCCATACAATGAGCAGTTCTTC
.,TRBV9,TRBD2,TRBJ2-7,CASSVGTSVYEQYF,TGTGCCAGCAGCGTTGGGACTAGCGTTTACGAGCAGTACTTC
.,TRBV6-2/TRBV6-3,.,TRBJ1-4,CASSYFPGTPSEKLFF,TGTGCCAGCAGTTACTTCCCCGGGACACCCAGCGAAAAACTGTTTTTT
.,TRBV7-6,.,TRBJ2-1,CASSLRVSPYNEQFF,TGTGCCAGCAGCTTGCGGGTCTCACCCTACAATGAGCAGTTCTTC
.,TRBV7-9,.,TRBJ1-5,CASSFRAGASNQPQHF,TGTGCCAGCAGCTTTAGGGCAGGGGCTAGCAATCAGCCCCAGCATTTT
.,TRBV5-1,.,TRBJ1-2,CASSLEGVRGSDGYTF,TGCGCCAGCAGCTTGGAAGGCGTCAGAGGGAGCGACGGCTACACCTTC
.,TRBV27,.,TRBJ2-5,CASSPQGREETQYF,TGTGCCAGCAGTCCTCAGGGCCGAGAGGAGACCCAGTACTTC
.,TRBV4-2,TRBD2,TRBJ2-1,CASSQVRAGGPNEQFF,TGTGCCAGCAGCCAAGTAAGGGCGGGGGGGCCCAATGAGCAGTTCTTC
.,TRBV6-5,TRBD2,TRBJ2-7,CASIFRASGPYEQYF,TGTGCCAGCATTTTTAGGGCTAGCGGTCCCTACGAGCAGTACTTC
.,TRBV10-3,.,TRBJ2-1,CAISESYQNHNEQFF,TGTGCCATCAGTGAGTCATACCAGAATCACAATGAGCAGTTCTTC
.,TRBV11-2,.,TRBJ2-5,CASSLSGVIGETQYF,TGTGCCAGCAGCCTCTCGGGGGTCATTGGGGAGACCCAGTACTTC
.,TRBV27,.,TRBJ1-1,CASSSQGRGVATEAFF,TGTGCCAGCAGCTCTCAAGGGAGGGGCGTCGCCACTGAAGCTTTCTTT
.,TRBV5-6,TRBD2,TRBJ2-1,CASSLTSGLNEQFF,TGTGCCAGCAGCTTGACTAGCGGCCTCAATGAGCAGTTCTTC
.,TRBV6-6,TRBD1,TRBJ2-1,CASRPGGQGDVEFF,TGTGCCAGCAGGCCAGGGGGCCAGGGGGACGTGGAGTTCTTC
once,TRBV7-9,.,TRBJ2-2,CASSFRGDYGELFF,TGTGCCAGCAGCTTCCGGGGAGATTACGGGGAGCTGTTTTTT
.,TRBV10-1,TRBD2,TRBJ2-7,CASSPTSGGGYEQYF,TGCGCCAGCTCCCCCACTAGCGGCGGTGGGTACGAGCAGTACTTC
.,TRBV28,.,TRBJ2-7,CASSHRRSTKYEQYF,TGTGCCAGCAGCCATAGACGGAGCACCAAATACGAGCAGTACTTC
few,TRBV4-1,TRBD2,TRBJ2-3,CASSQVRGGDTQYF,TGCGCCAGCAGCCAAGTTCGGGGGGGGGATACGCAGTATTTT
.,TRBV19,.,TRBJ2-1,CASSIDPRGWQFF,TGTGCCAGTAGTATAGATCCGAGGGGGTGGCAGTTCTTC
once,TRBV15,.,TRBJ2-7,CATSKSTVTYEQYF,TGTGCCACCAGCAAGTCGACAGTTACCTACGAGCAGTACTTC